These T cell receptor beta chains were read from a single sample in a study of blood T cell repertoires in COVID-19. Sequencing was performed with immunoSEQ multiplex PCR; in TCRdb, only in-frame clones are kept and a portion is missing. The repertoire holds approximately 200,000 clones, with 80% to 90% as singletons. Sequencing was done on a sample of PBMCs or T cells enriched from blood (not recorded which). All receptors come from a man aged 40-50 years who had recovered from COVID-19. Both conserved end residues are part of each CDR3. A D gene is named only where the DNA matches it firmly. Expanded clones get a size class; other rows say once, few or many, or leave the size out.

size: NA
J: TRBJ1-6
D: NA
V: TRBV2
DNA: TGTGCCAGCAGTTATACAGGGTTTGAGTTTTCACCCCTCCACTTT
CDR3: CASSYTGFEFSPLHF

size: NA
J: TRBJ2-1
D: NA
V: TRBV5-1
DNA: TGCGCCAGCAGGGTTCAAGGGGGTTCCAATGAGCAGTTCTTC
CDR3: CASRVQGGSNEQFF

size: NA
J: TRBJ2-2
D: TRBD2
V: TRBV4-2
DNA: TGTGCCAGCAGCCAAGATTTTGGGGCGGGAGCCACCGGGGAGCTGTTTTTT
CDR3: CASSQDFGAGATGELFF

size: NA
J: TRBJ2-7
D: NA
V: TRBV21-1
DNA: TGTGCCAGCAGTACCGGGACTAGCGGGACCTACGAGCAGTACTTC
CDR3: CASSTGTSGTYEQYF

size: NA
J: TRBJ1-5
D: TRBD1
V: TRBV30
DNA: TGTGCCTGGAGTGTATCGGGGACAGGAGGGAGCAATCAGCCCCAGCATTTT
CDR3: CAWSVSGTGGSNQPQHF

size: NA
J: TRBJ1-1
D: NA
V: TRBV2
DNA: TGTGCCAGCAGTATACAGGCCAAGAACACTGAAGCTTTCTTT
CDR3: CASSIQAKNTEAFF

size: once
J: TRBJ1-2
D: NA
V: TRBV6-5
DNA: TGTGCCAGCAGTCCCACAGGGCATGGCTACACCTTC
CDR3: CASSPTGHGYTF

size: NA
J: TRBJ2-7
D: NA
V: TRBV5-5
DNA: TGTGCCAGCAGCTCCCAGGCAGGGACCTACGAGCAGTACTTC
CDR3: CASSSQAGTYEQYF

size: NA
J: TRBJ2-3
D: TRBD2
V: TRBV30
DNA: TGTGCCCTTAGCGGGGGTAGCACAGATACGCAGTATTTT
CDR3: CALSGGSTDTQYF

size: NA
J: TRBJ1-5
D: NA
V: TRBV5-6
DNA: TGTGCCAGCAGCACGGAGCTTCAGCCCCAGCATTTT
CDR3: CASSTELQPQHF

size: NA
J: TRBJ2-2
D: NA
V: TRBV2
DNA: TGTGCCAGCAGTACTCAGGGAAGGACCGGGGAGCTGTTTTTT
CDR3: CASSTQGRTGELFF

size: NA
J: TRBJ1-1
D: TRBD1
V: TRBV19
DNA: TGTGCCAGTAGTACACAGGGGACCCTAAACACTGAAGCTTTCTTT
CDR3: CASSTQGTLNTEAFF

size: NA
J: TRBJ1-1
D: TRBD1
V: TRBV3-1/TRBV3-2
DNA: TGTGCCAGCAGCCCGGCAGGGGGGAACACTGAAGCTTTCTTT
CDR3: CASSPAGGNTEAFF

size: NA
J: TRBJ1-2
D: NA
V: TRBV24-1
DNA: TGTGCCACCAGTGACCCTGCGTTTGGCTACACCTTC
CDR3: CATSDPAFGYTF

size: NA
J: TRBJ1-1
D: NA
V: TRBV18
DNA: TGTGCCAGCTCACCACAGCCGGGTTGGGCTGAAGCTTTCTTT
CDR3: CASSPQPGWAEAFF

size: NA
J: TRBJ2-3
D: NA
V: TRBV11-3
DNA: TGTGCCAGCAGCGAAGGAGGCACAGATACGCAGTATTTT
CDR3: CASSEGGTDTQYF

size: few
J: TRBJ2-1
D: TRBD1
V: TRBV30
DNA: TGTGCCTGGAGTTCCCGGGACAGGGGAAATGAGCAGTTCTTC
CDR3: CAWSSRDRGNEQFF

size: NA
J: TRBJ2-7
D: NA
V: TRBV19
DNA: TGTGCCAGTAGTAGCCGGGACACCCTGGCCTACGAGCAGTACTTC
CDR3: CASSSRDTLAYEQYF

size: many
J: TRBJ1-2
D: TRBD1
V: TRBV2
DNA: TGTGCCAGCAGGGTGGACAGGACTAGCTACACCTTC
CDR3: CASRVDRTSYTF

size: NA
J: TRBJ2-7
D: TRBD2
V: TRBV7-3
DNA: TGTGCCAGCAGCTTAAAGGCTTCTAGCGGGATAGGCGAGCAGTACTTC
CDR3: CASSLKASSGIGEQYF

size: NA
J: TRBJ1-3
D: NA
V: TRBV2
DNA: TGTGCCAGCTGCGACACCTCTGGAAACACCATATATTTT
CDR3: CASCDTSGNTIYF

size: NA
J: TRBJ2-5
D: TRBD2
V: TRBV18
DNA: TGTGCCAGCTCACGTGGGACTAGCGGGGAGACCCAGTACTTC
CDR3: CASSRGTSGETQYF

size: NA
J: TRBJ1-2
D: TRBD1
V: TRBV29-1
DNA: TGCAGCGTTACCGGACAGGGTTATGGCTACACCTTC
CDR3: CSVTGQGYGYTF

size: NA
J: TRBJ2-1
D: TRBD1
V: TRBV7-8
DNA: TGTGCCAGCAGCCCCGGACAGGGATCAGGTCAGTTCTTC
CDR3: CASSPGQGSGQFF

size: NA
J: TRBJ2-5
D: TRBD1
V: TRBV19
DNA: TGTGCCAGTAGTATAGCGTACAGGGGGCAGGAGACCCAGTACTTC
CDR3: CASSIAYRGQETQYF

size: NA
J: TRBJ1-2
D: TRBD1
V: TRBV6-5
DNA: TGTGCCAGCAGTCCCCGGGGACAGGGGCTTGGCTACACCTTC
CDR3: CASSPRGQGLGYTF

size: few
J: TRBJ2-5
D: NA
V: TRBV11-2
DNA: TGTGCCAGCAGCTTAGGAAACGGTGCGGTCCAAGAGACCCAGTACTTC
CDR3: CASSLGNGAVQETQYF

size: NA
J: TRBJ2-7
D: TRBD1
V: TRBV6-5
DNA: TGTGCCAGCAGTTATACTTGGACAGGAACCTACGAGCAGTACTTC
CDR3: CASSYTWTGTYEQYF

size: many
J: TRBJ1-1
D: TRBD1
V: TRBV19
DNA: TGTGCCAGTAGCCGGGACAGCTCGAACACTGAAGCTTTCTTT
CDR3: CASSRDSSNTEAFF

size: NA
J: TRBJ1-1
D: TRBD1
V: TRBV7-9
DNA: TGTGCCAGCAGCTTACAGGGGGGTACTGAAGCTTTCTTT
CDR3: CASSLQGGTEAFF

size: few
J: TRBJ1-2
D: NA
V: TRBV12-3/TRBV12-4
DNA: TGTGCCAGCAGATGGGGGGGAGGAGGCTACACCTTC
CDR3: CASRWGGGGYTF

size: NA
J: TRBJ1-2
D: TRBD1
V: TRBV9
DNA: TGTGCCAGCAGCGTTAGAGGACAGGGGGCTTTTAGCTACACCTTC
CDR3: CASSVRGQGAFSYTF

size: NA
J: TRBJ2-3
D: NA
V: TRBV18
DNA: TGTGCCAGCTCGCGGATAGATACGCAGTATTTT
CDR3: CASSRIDTQYF

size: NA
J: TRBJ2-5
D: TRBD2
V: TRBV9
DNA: TGTGCCAGCAGCGCGGGGGTTAGCGGGGAGACCCAGTACTTC
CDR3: CASSAGVSGETQYF

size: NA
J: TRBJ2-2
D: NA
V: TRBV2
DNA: TGTGCCAGCGGAGGGGGGGGACATCAGAACACCGGGGAGCTGTTTTTT
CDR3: CASGGGGHQNTGELFF

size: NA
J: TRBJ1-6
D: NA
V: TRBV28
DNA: TGTGCCAGCGCCCCGGGGGGTAATAATTCACCCCTCCACTTT
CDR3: CASAPGGNNSPLHF

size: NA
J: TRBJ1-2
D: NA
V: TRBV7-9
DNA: TGTGCCAGCAGCTTAGTCAAACACAACGATGGCTACACCTTC
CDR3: CASSLVKHNDGYTF

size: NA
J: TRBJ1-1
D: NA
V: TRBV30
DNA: TGTGCCTGGAGCCTACAGGGTTACACTGAAGCTTTCTTT
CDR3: CAWSLQGYTEAFF

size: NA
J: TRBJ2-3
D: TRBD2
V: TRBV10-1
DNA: TGCGCCAGCAGCGCCAGCGGGGTCACAGATACGCAGTATTTT
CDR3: CASSASGVTDTQYF

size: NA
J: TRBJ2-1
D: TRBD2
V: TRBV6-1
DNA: TGTGCCAGCAGTGAATGGAGTTTTAGCGGGTATAGCTCCTACAATGAGCAGTTCTTC
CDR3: CASSEWSFSGYSSYNEQFF

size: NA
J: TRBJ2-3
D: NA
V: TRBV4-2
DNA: TGTGCCAGCAGCCAACGCGGGATTTCGGGCACAGATACGCAGTATTTT
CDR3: CASSQRGISGTDTQYF

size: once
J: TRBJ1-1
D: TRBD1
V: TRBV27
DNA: TGTGCCAGCAGTTTATTACAAAGGGGGCGAACACAAAAAACTGAAGCTTTCTTT
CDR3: CASSLLQRGRTQKTEAFF

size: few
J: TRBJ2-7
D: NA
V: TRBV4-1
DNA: TGCGCCAGCAGCCAACGTGAGGGAGCCGACTACGAGCAGTACTTC
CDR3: CASSQREGADYEQYF

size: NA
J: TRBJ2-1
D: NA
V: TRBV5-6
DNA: TGTGCCAGCAGCCCCACGTCGGGAGTGGGGAATGAGCAGTTCTTC
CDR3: CASSPTSGVGNEQFF

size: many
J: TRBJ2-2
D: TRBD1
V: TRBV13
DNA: TGTGCCAGCAGCCCCTTAGCGGGACAGGGGGCCGGCGGGGAGCTGTTTTTT
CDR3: CASSPLAGQGAGGELFF

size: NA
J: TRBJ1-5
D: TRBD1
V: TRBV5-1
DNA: TGCGCCAGCAGCCCCGGGACAGGGGGCATTAGCAATCAGCCCCAGCATTTT
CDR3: CASSPGTGGISNQPQHF

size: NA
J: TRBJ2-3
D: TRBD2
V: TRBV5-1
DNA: TGCGCCAGCCAGACACTAGCGGGAGGGCCGTCAGATACGCAGTATTTT
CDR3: CASQTLAGGPSDTQYF

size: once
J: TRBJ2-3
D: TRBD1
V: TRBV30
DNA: TGTGCCTTAAATCCGGGACAGGGTCTAGTTACGCAGTATTTT
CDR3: CALNPGQGLVTQYF

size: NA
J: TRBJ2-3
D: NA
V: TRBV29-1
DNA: TGCAGCCATTCGGTCACAGATACGCAGTATTTT
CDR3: CSHSVTDTQYF

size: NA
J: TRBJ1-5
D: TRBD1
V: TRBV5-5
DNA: TGTGCCAGCAGCCGCCGAGGGACAGGAAAGGATAGCAATCAGCCCCAGCATTTT
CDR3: CASSRRGTGKDSNQPQHF

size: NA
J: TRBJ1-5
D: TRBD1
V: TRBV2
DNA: TGTGCCACCTCGGACAGGTTGGTCAATCAGCCCCAGCATTTT
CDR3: CATSDRLVNQPQHF

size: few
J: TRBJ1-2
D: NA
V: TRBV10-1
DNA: TGCGCCAGCAGTGAGACAGGAGGGCTCTATGGCTACACCTTC
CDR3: CASSETGGLYGYTF

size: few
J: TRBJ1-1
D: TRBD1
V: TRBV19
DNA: TGTGCCAGTAGTAAAGGGACAGGGAGGGGGATGAACACTGAAGCTTTCTTT
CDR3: CASSKGTGRGMNTEAFF

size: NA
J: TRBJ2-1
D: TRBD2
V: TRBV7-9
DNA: TGTGCCAGCAGCCCCTGGAGCGGGAGCTCCTACAATGAGCAGTTCTTC
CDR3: CASSPWSGSSYNEQFF

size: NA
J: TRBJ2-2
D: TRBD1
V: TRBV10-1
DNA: TGCGCCACCGCAGGACAGGGGGCGAGGGGCACCGGGGAGCTGTTTTTT
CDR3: CATAGQGARGTGELFF